The source of this T cell receptor (beta chain) is a study of cytomegalovirus exposure and HLA in healthy donors. The study, taken as a whole, reports: It emerged from a later analysis that several of the most significant clusters appeared to be linked to common viral pathogens. TCR beta chains numbering some 160 were designated cytomegalovirus-associated.

With respect to this clone: Its cognate antigen is unknown.

The CDR3 is made up of 14 amino acids. V shed 4 bases, J shed 2 bases, and the junction held 4 bases outside the gene matches. Germline V gene data show CDR1 as SGHNT and CDR2 as YYREEE (reference sequence). The study ran its PCR with 60 Vbeta and 13 Jbeta primers. Only in-frame clones appear in the TCRdb table, and some are missing; sequencing was by immunoSEQ multiplex PCR. The sample has 70,000 to 95,000 clones, more than 75% seen once; the top ten hold 2% to 2.5%. The sample comprised PBMCs. The rearrangement uses TRBV5-4 and TRBJ1-2; 8 nucleotides align to TRBD1. The source of this sequence is a young man in good health and CMV-seronegative. The CDR3 is CASSEGQENYGYTF. As DNA, the CDR3 is TGTGCCAGCAGCGAGGGACAGGAAAACTATGGCTACACCTTC.